The entry that follows covers one TCR beta chain sequence. The antigen is unknown. This specimen comes from a study of cytomegalovirus exposure and HLA in healthy donors. General study findings and limits: Testing in vitro showed a few CMV-associated chains specific for CMV antigens. Cytomegalovirus association was assigned to under 200 TCR beta chains. Some public TCRs appeared in many individuals, while most sequences were rare.

TCRdb's copy holds only in-frame clones and misses some; the assay was immunoSEQ multiplex PCR. The sample consists of some 45,000 clones, approximately 90% of them appearing once. The sequencing input was PBMCs. The TCR originated in a man aged 18 to 29 in good health and CMV-seronegative.

The CDR3 DNA follows: TGCGCCAGCAGCTCCGGGACAGGGGGAGGTACGCAGTATTTT. Residues: CASSSGTGGGTQYF. V usage is TRBV5-1 and J usage is TRBJ2-3; 11 nucleotides align to TRBD1. Trimming at V came to 3 bases and at J to 8 bases, leaving 5 bases not matched to a gene. Germline lookup yields CDR1 SGHRS and CDR2 YFSETQ. CDR3 length: 14 residues.